This T cell receptor (beta chain) was recorded in a study of T cells in localized non-small cell lung cancer (TCRdb year 2020). Regarding the study in general: T cell repertoires of a few hundred early-stage NSCLC patients were analyzed, with tumors being compared against uninvolved tumor-adjacent lungs. The cohort consisted of a few hundred treatment-naive NSCLC patients whose localized lung tumors had been resected. NSCLC patients had a mean age of around 70 years, and 129 were male and about a hundred female. What the research found in general, with its limitations: Uninvolved tumor-adjacent lung showed the highest T cell clonality, higher than tumor, which suggests more focused antigenic responses in the uninvolved tumor-adjacent lung. Higher blood T cell density associated with longer overall survival, while higher adjacent-lung clonality associated with shorter survival. Because multi-region tumor sequencing was not performed, intratumor heterogeneity could not be ruled out. A median of roughly 60 of the top 100 tumor clones were detected in paired uninvolved adjacent lung, and approximately 28 of these tumor clones were also found among the top 100 clones of the paired uninvolved adjacent lung. Because the study design was exploratory, TCR variables were selected using unadjusted p-values without false-discovery rate correction.

The CDR3 measures 14 amino acids from cysteine to phenylalanine. The DNA shown is the 42-base CDR3, in frame from base 1. Deletion took 1 base off V and 2 bases off J, with a span of 8 bases between the germline ends. Based on the germline V gene, the CDR1 and CDR2 sequences are SNHLY and FYNNEI. At diagnosis, peripheral blood, uninvolved tumor-adjacent lung and tumor were collected and stored as a combination of fresh-frozen and FFPE material. For TCR repertoire profiling, blood samples were analyzed in the form of peripheral blood mononuclear cells. The immunoSEQ Assay was used to sequence TCR beta CDR3 regions from DNA. Concerning the study's data processing: T cell density was computed as TCR beta template counts normalized to usable DNA estimated by amplifying housekeeping genes. Using the preseqR package, richness was estimated by extrapolating to 120,000 templates for tissue samples and 400,000 templates for PBMC samples. Clonality was taken to be one minus Pielou's evenness. To identify tissue-enriched TCRs, differential abundance testing was run on productive amino-acid clonotypes with a minimum total count of 5 and an alpha of 0.1. The Jaccard Index and the Morisita Overlap Index were used to measure how much the repertoires overlapped between compartments. TCR beta CDR3s were clustered by GLIPH together with public tetramer-defined viral CDR3s, and at least three viral sequences plus V-gene enrichment were required for viral motifs. TCRdb limited this immuneACCESS table to in-frame rearrangements with V and J called. A share of clones is missing; checked studies link under half to unresolved V genes, and the rest is unexplained. V and J calls and clone size are those listed in that table; D and trimming were worked out from the DNA. The sample data list some 51,000 clones, and roughly 90% of these were observed just once. 5.2% of the sample comes from the top ten.

In the case of this clone: Its recognized antigen is unknown. No clone much larger than this one lies a single base away; base qualities are absent.

Sequenced here: peripheral blood, sampled before any cancer treatment. The clonotype was recovered from a woman aged 40 to 75 with stage I lung adenocarcinoma. Rearrangement joined TRBV2 to TRBJ1-1, with the D segment identity uncertain. The DNA sequence follows: TGTGCCAGCAGTGAAGTAGCGCGTAACACTGAAGCTTTCTTT. Its translation reads: CASSEVARNTEAFF.